These T cell receptor beta chains were read from a single sample in a study of vaccination effects on CD4 cells after COVID-19. Only in-frame clones appear in the TCRdb table, and some are missing; sequencing was by immunoSEQ multiplex PCR. The sample gives 55,000 to 70,000 clones, about four fifths of which show up once; about 2.4% is in the top ten. These receptors' antigens are unknown. This sample comprised CD4+ T cells from PBMCs cultured with HCoV-229E spike peptides, obtained before COVID-19 vaccination. These receptors were taken from a human donor who received a COVID-19 vaccine. Each CDR3 is given with its conserved first and last residue. D genes are given only for firm matches. Clone size, where shown, is once, few, many, or a class for clones that have expanded.

clone size	V gene	J gene	D gene	CDR3 protein	CDR3 DNA
-	TRBV20-1	TRBJ1-1	-	CSARNQNEAFF	TGCAGTGCCCGGAATCAGAATGAAGCTTTCTTT
-	TRBV5-1	TRBJ2-1	TRBD1	CASSLTLQGQGFNEQFF	TGCGCCAGCAGCTTGACTTTGCAGGGACAGGGGTTCAATGAGCAGTTCTTC
-	TRBV18	TRBJ1-2	TRBD1	CASSTQGSGYGYTF	TGTGCCAGCTCAACACAGGGGTCAGGATATGGCTACACCTTC
-	TRBV5-1	TRBJ1-2	TRBD1	CASSLGGGWDYGYTF	TGCGCCAGCAGCTTGGGAGGGGGCTGGGACTATGGCTACACCTTC
few	TRBV18	TRBJ1-6	-	CASSPVSSYNSPLHF	TGTGCCAGCTCACCAGTGAGCTCCTATAATTCACCCCTCCACTTT
-	TRBV5-1	TRBJ2-3	TRBD2	CASSVLAGGLSTDTQYF	TGCGCCAGCAGCGTCTTAGCGGGGGGCCTGAGCACAGATACGCAGTATTTT
-	TRBV19	TRBJ1-1	-	CASSTAMNTEAFF	TGTGCCAGTAGTACGGCGATGAACACTGAAGCTTTCTTT
-	TRBV5-1	TRBJ2-1	TRBD2	CASSLASGGAREQFF	TGCGCCAGCAGCTTGGCGAGCGGGGGGGCCAGGGAGCAGTTCTTC
-	TRBV9	TRBJ2-2	-	CASTAALDTGELFF	TGTGCCTCCACGGCTGCCTTGGACACCGGGGAGCTGTTTTTT
-	TRBV28	TRBJ1-2	-	CASTPGGGWGYTF	TGTGCCAGCACCCCCGGTGGGGGCTGGGGCTACACCTTC
-	TRBV19	TRBJ1-2	-	CASNAPDRRSYGYTF	TGTGCCAGTAATGCCCCCGACAGGAGAAGCTATGGCTACACCTTC
-	TRBV12-3/TRBV12-4	TRBJ1-3	-	CASSRTIDTIYF	TGTGCCAGCAGCCGGACGATAGACACCATATATTTT
few	TRBV4-1	TRBJ1-2	-	CASSQEWGTNYGYTF	TGCGCCAGCAGCCAAGAATGGGGGACCAACTATGGCTACACCTTC
once	TRBV24-1	TRBJ2-3	-	CATSETADTQYF	TGTGCCACCAGTGAGACAGCAGATACGCAGTATTTT
-	TRBV12-3/TRBV12-4	TRBJ1-1	-	CASSWGRVKAFF	TGTGCCAGCAGTTGGGGGCGGGTGAAAGCTTTCTTT
-	TRBV7-2	TRBJ1-3	-	CASSLGGFGNTIYF	TGTGCCAGCAGTTTGGGAGGGTTTGGAAACACCATATATTTT
-	TRBV18	TRBJ1-1	-	CASSPYQGQGTEAFF	TGTGCCAGCTCACCGTACCAGGGGCAAGGTACTGAAGCTTTCTTT
-	TRBV4-1	TRBJ2-1	-	CASSQVQWGQNNEQFF	TGCGCCAGCAGCCAAGTTCAGTGGGGGCAGAACAATGAGCAGTTCTTC
-	TRBV5-1	TRBJ1-1	TRBD1	CASSRQGASSLGTEAFF	TGCGCCAGCAGCCGACAGGGGGCAAGTTCACTGGGCACTGAAGCTTTCTTT
-	TRBV4-1	TRBJ1-6	-	CASSQELGRSNSPLHF	TGCGCCAGCAGCCAAGAATTGGGGCGAAGTAATTCACCCCTCCACTTT
-	TRBV24-1	TRBJ2-5	TRBD2	CATSDLGLAAQETQYF	TGTGCCACCAGTGACCTGGGACTAGCGGCCCAAGAGACCCAGTACTTC
-	TRBV7-9	TRBJ2-1	TRBD2	CASSLAIFLAGGSLNEQFF	TGTGCCAGCAGCTTAGCGATATTTCTAGCGGGGGGGTCCCTCAATGAGCAGTTCTTC
-	TRBV6-5	TRBJ1-3	-	CASGMGGTGNTIYF	TGTGCCAGCGGAATGGGCGGGACTGGAAACACCATATATTTT
-	TRBV29-1	TRBJ2-5	TRBD2	CSVGSGGAKTQYF	TGCAGCGTTGGGAGCGGGGGGGCGAAGACCCAGTACTTC
-	TRBV7-2	TRBJ2-3	-	CASSLGFGGLTDTQYF	TGTGCCAGCAGCTTAGGGTTCGGGGGGCTCACAGATACGCAGTATTTT
-	TRBV6-5	TRBJ1-1	-	CASSYSSKGAGTEAFF	TGTGCCAGCAGTTACTCGAGTAAAGGGGCGGGCACTGAAGCTTTCTTT
-	TRBV7-9	TRBJ2-3	-	CASSLQDTQYF	TGTGCCAGCAGCCTGCAAGATACGCAGTATTTT
-	TRBV2	TRBJ2-1	-	CASTERASWVFF	TGTGCCAGCACCGAGAGGGCTTCCTGGGTGTTCTTC
-	TRBV27	TRBJ1-1	TRBD1	CASSKTGIEAFF	TGTGCCAGCAGTAAGACAGGGATAGAAGCTTTCTTT
-	TRBV6-1	TRBJ1-5	-	CASSEAWGNQPQHF	TGTGCCAGCAGTGAAGCGTGGGGGAATCAGCCCCAGCATTTT
-	TRBV2	TRBJ1-2	-	CASRFSGPFYGYTF	TGTGCCAGCCGTTTTTCGGGGCCCTTCTATGGCTACACCTTC
-	TRBV18	TRBJ2-4	TRBD2	CASSPFQGGSAKNIQYF	TGTGCCAGCTCACCTTTTCAGGGAGGGTCGGCCAAAAACATTCAGTACTTC
few	TRBV6-2/TRBV6-3	TRBJ1-6	TRBD1	CASSWSGGNSPLHF	TGTGCCAGCAGTTGGTCAGGGGGTAATTCACCCCTCCACTTT
-	TRBV18	TRBJ1-2	-	CASSPPWQGTGYTF	TGTGCCAGCTCACCACCGTGGCAGGGAACTGGCTACACCTTC
-	TRBV7-3	TRBJ2-1	-	CASSSTGTYNEQFF	TGTGCCAGCAGCTCGACAGGAACCTACAATGAGCAGTTCTTC
-	TRBV18	TRBJ1-4	-	CASSPRTETNEKLFF	TGTGCCAGCTCACCCCGGACAGAAACTAATGAAAAACTGTTTTTT
once	TRBV4-2	TRBJ1-5	-	CASSQDSGPLRDQPQHF	TGTGCCAGCAGCCAAGATAGCGGCCCCCTCCGGGATCAGCCCCAGCATTTT
-	TRBV30	TRBJ2-4	-	CAWGSVVGTKNIQYF	TGTGCCTGGGGGTCCGTTGTGGGAACCAAAAACATTCAGTACTTC
-	TRBV28	TRBJ1-2	TRBD1	CASSSGTGVRGYTF	TGTGCCAGCAGTTCCGGGACAGGGGTTAGAGGCTACACCTTC
-	TRBV5-1	TRBJ2-5	TRBD2	CASRPTSGGGTQYF	TGCGCCAGCCGGCCGACTAGCGGGGGGGGGACCCAGTACTTC
-	TRBV5-1	TRBJ2-1	-	CASSLDPSSSYNEQFF	TGCGCCAGCAGCTTGGATCCGTCTAGCTCCTACAATGAGCAGTTCTTC
-	TRBV14	TRBJ2-5	TRBD2	CASSQRLAGSQETQYF	TGTGCCAGCAGCCAACGACTAGCGGGGTCCCAAGAGACCCAGTACTTC
-	TRBV11-3	TRBJ2-1	-	CASSLTGSYNEQFF	TGTGCCAGCAGCTTGACAGGTTCCTACAATGAGCAGTTCTTC
-	TRBV28	TRBJ2-5	TRBD1	CASSLRTGGMETQYF	TGTGCCAGCAGTTTACGAACAGGGGGCATGGAGACCCAGTACTTC
-	TRBV21-1	TRBJ1-4	-	CASSKEADEKLFF	TGTGCCAGCAGCAAAGAGGCGGATGAAAAACTGTTTTTT
-	TRBV24-1	TRBJ2-1	-	CATSDSTGLYNEQFF	TGTGCCACCAGTGACTCCACGGGACTCTACAATGAGCAGTTCTTC
-	TRBV18	TRBJ2-5	TRBD1	CASSPQRGQQETQYF	TGTGCCAGCTCACCACAGAGGGGGCAACAAGAGACCCAGTACTTC
-	TRBV30	TRBJ1-5	-	CAWSVSPRYSNQPQHF	TGTGCCTGGAGTGTCTCCCCTCGTTATAGCAATCAGCCCCAGCATTTT
-	TRBV30	TRBJ1-1	-	CAWGAGGRGETEAFF	TGTGCCTGGGGAGCGGGGGGCCGGGGTGAGACTGAAGCTTTCTTT
-	TRBV4-3	TRBJ1-2	TRBD1	CASSQGQNYGYTF	TGCGCCAGCAGTCAGGGACAGAACTATGGCTACACCTTC
-	TRBV19	TRBJ1-3	-	CASIGTSTIYF	TGTGCCAGTATCGGGACTTCCACCATATATTTT
-	TRBV5-1	TRBJ2-2	TRBD1	CASSERDRVYTGELFF	TGCGCCAGCAGCGAGAGAGACAGGGTGTACACCGGGGAGCTGTTTTTT
-	TRBV3-1/TRBV3-2	TRBJ2-3	-	CASSQADTQYF	TGTGCCAGCAGCCAAGCAGATACGCAGTATTTT
once	TRBV7-2	TRBJ2-3	TRBD1	CASSSQTGGTDTQYF	TGTGCCAGCAGCTCCCAGACAGGGGGCACAGATACGCAGTATTTT
-	TRBV18	TRBJ1-2	TRBD1	CASSGDRAGYTF	TGTGCCAGCTCAGGGGACAGGGCTGGCTACACCTTC
-	TRBV6-2/TRBV6-3	TRBJ2-5	TRBD1	CASSSTGLSLETQYF	TGTGCCAGCAGTTCGACAGGGCTTAGCTTAGAGACCCAGTACTTC
-	TRBV7-8	TRBJ2-1	TRBD1	CASSWGQGSLYNEQFF	TGTGCCAGCAGCTGGGGACAGGGTTCCTTGTACAATGAGCAGTTCTTC
few	TRBV28	TRBJ2-3	-	CASSLQGSDTQYF	TGTGCCAGCAGTTTGCAGGGATCAGATACGCAGTATTTT